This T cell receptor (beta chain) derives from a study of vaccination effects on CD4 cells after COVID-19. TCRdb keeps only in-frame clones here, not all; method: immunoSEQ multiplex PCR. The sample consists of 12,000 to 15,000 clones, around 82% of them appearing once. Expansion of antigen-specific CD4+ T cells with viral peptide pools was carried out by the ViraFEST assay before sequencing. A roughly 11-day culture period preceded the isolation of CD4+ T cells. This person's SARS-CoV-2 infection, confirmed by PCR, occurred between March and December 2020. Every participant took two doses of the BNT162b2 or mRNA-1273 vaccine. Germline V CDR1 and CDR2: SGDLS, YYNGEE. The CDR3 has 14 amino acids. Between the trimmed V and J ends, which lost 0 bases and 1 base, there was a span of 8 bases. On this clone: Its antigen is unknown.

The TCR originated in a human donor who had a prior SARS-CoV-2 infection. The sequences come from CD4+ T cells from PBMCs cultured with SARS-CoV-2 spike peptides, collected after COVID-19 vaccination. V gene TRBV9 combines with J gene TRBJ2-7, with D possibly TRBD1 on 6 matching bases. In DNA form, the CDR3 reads TGTGCCAGCAGCGTAGGCGGACAGTCCTACGAGCAGTACTTC. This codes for CASSVGGQSYEQYF.